These 16 T cell receptor beta chains originate from one sample sequenced in a study of blood T cell repertoires in COVID-19. Assay: immunoSEQ multiplex PCR; the TCRdb copy retains only in-frame clones and omits some. In the table there are 25,000 to 30,000 clones, roughly 90% of which are singletons. Sequenced material: peripheral blood. Every receptor here comes from a human donor in a cohort sampled during active COVID-19.

The J gene is TRBJ1-3, the V gene TRBV3-1 (or the pseudogene TRBV3-2); unclear D gene. The CDR3 length is 12 residues. Germline-derived CDR1 and CDR2 are LGHDT and YNNKEL (reference sequence). V lost 5 bases and J lost 1, with 3 bases in between. CDR3 protein: CASSISGNTIYF. Here the CDR3 DNA reads TGTGCCAGCAGCATATCTGGAAACACCATATATTTT.

J is TRBJ2-6 and V is TRBV14; D possibly corresponds to TRBD2 (6 bases). The germline gives CDR1 SGHDN, CDR2 FVKESK. The CDR3 consists of 16 residues. V dropped 2 bases and J dropped 2 bases, with 10 bases sitting between them. CDR3 residues: CASSQLTGAGANVLTF. The CDR3 DNA reads TGTGCCAGCAGCCAACTGACGGGAGCTGGGGCCAACGTCCTGACTTTC.

The chain combines TRBV5-4 with TRBJ1-1; D call uncertain. Trimming shortened V by 0 bases and J by 0 bases, and 6 bases separated the two germline ends. The CDR3 has 14 residues. Germline-derived CDR1 and CDR2 are SGHNT and YYREEE (reference sequence). CDR3 in DNA: TGTGCCAGCAGCTTGGGTTCGGTGAACACTGAAGCTTTCTTT. It yields the protein CASSLGSVNTEAFF.

DNA of the CDR3: TGCGCCAGCAGCAATGGACTAGATACGCAGTATTTT. Its protein product is CASSNGLDTQYF. V is TRBV5-1 and J is TRBJ2-3; the D gene is possibly TRBD2 (5 bases). CDR1 is SGHRS, CDR2 YFSETQ, per germline. The CDR3 has 12 residues. V was shortened by 4 bases and J by 5 bases, with 8 bases between the two germline ends.

The gene calls are TRBV7-3 and TRBJ2-1, with 7 bases aligning to TRBD2. Germline trimming cut 5 bases from V and 6 bases from J; bases unmatched to any gene: 4. CDR1 and CDR2 (germline): SGHTA, FQGTGA. The CDR3 consists of 13 residues. This CDR3 is CASSGAGVNEQFF. CDR3 DNA sequence: TGTGCCAGCAGCGGGGCGGGGGTCAATGAGCAGTTCTTC.

The chain has TRBV29-1 and TRBJ1-1; no definite D call. V was pared by 4 bases and J by 0 bases, with 12 bases between. The CDR3 spans 14 residues. Per germline, CDR1 SQVTM and CDR2 ANQGSEA. CDR3 region: CSVVTLRVNTEAFF. The CDR3 DNA sequence: TGCAGCGTTGTTACCCTAAGAGTGAACACTGAAGCTTTCTTT.

The rearrangement uses TRBV5-6 and TRBJ2-7; D unclear. The CDR3 is made up of 16 amino acids. Germline values: CDR1 SGHDT, CDR2 YYEEEE. V was trimmed by 4 bases and J by 3 bases, leaving 20 bases between them. CDR3 protein: CASSLWAPQYLYEQYF. The CDR3 region has the DNA TGTGCCAGCAGCCTGTGGGCGCCCCAATACCTCTACGAGCAGTACTTC.

This clone came up once. The chain has TRBV21-1 and TRBJ1-1. TRBV21-1 is reported as a pseudogene. This CDR3 spans 14 amino acids. The CDR3 sequence: CASSQGGGGTEAFF. CDR3 coding DNA: TGTGCCAGCAGTCAGGGTGGGGGAGGCACTGAAGCTTTCTTT.

Notes on this clone: Other nucleotide sequences from this sample produce the same CDR3. The CDR3 DNA reads as TGTGCCAGCAGCTCAACGGGACTAGCGGGGGGTCGGGACACCGGGGAGCTGTTTTTT. Translating gives CASSSTGLAGGRDTGELFF. The V call is TRBV7-9, the J call TRBJ2-2; TRBD2 aligns across 15 bases. The V gene end was trimmed by 4 bases and the J gene end by 3 bases; junction bases not matched to a gene: 9. In germline, CDR1 is SEHNR, CDR2 FQNEAQ (reference sequence). This CDR3 comprises 19 residues.

The rearrangement joins TRBV4-3 to TRBJ1-1; 7 nucleotides align to TRBD1. Per germline, CDR1 LGHNA and CDR2 YSLEER. The CDR3 loop spans 14 amino acids. Germline trimming cut 1 base from V and 6 bases from J; bases unmatched to any gene: 5. The CDR3 nucleotides are TGCGCCAGCAGCCAAGGGCAGGGGGAATCTGAAGCTTTCTTT. Its protein is CASSQGQGESEAFF.

The count of this clone is one. V gene TRBV7-3 combines with J gene TRBJ2-7, with a possible D match to TRBD1 (6 bases). In germline, CDR1 is SGHTA, CDR2 FQGTGA. The CDR3 length is 13 residues. The V gene lost 3 bases and the J gene lost 4 bases, with 10 bases spanning the gap. The CDR3 bases are TGTGCCAGCAGCTTTTCCCAGGGGTACGAGCAGTACTTC. Its protein product is CASSFSQGYEQYF.

This clone was recorded only once. The rearrangement links TRBV10-3 to TRBJ1-1; TRBD1 agrees at 9 bases. The V gene's germline CDR1 is ENHRY and CDR2 SYGVKD. V gave up 5 bases and J gave up 6 bases; unmatched junction bases: 10. The CDR3 is 15 amino acids. The CDR3 sequence: CAISSGQGRFSEAFF. As DNA, the CDR3 is TGTGCCATCAGTAGCGGACAGGGGAGATTCTCTGAAGCTTTCTTT.

CDR3 coding DNA: TGTGCCAGCAGCCGTCAGGGGAACACTGAAGCTTTCTTT. Translation: CASSRQGNTEAFF. This chain links TRBV7-2 with TRBJ1-1, with TRBD1 as a possible D gene (5 bases). The CDR3 contains 13 residues. The V gene's germline CDR1 is SGHTA and CDR2 FQGNSA. Trimming took 5 bases from V and 1 from J, leaving 8 bases between them.

The rearrangement joins TRBV14 to TRBJ1-6; 7 positions agree with TRBD1. The trim removed 6 bases at V and 5 bases at J, leaving 10 bases unmatched. The CDR3 is made up of 16 amino acids. Looked up from germline, CDR1 is SGHDN and CDR2 is FVKESK. Here the CDR3 reads CASSTQGGPNNSPLHF. The CDR3 DNA reads TGTGCCAGCAGTACCCAGGGGGGCCCTAATAATTCACCCCTCCACTTT.

This clone was counted a single time. The gene calls are TRBV19 and TRBJ2-5, with D unclear. CDR3 length equals 14 residues. Germline loops: CDR1 LNHDA, CDR2 SQIVND (reference sequence). The V end was cut by 6 bases, the J end by 1 base, with 12 bases between. The CDR3 is CASRSRGSQETQYF. CDR3 coding DNA: TGTGCCAGTAGATCTAGAGGTTCCCAAGAGACCCAGTACTTC.

CDR3 loop: CASSPGVASNQPQHF. The CDR3 nucleotides read TGTGCCAGCAGCCCAGGGGTGGCGAGCAATCAGCCCCAGCATTTT. The chain is built from TRBV3-1 (or the pseudogene TRBV3-2) and TRBJ1-5, with D perhaps TRBD1 (6 bases). The germline V gene encodes CDR1 LGHDT and CDR2 YNNKEL (reference sequence). Trimming removed 4 bases from V and 1 base from J, with 11 bases in between. The CDR3 sequence is 15 residues long.